Below, 31 T cell receptor beta chains from the same sample are listed, as sequenced in a study of cytomegalovirus exposure and HLA in healthy donors. In the PCR, 60 Vbeta and 13 Jbeta primers were used. Repertoires were generated with immunoSEQ multiplex PCR, while TCRdb's copy carries only in-frame clones and drops some. The sample records fewer than 150,000 clones, about four fifths being singletons. Sequencing input: PBMCs. All receptors come from a man aged 35-49 years in good health and CMV-seropositive.

This clone was counted only a few times. This chain joins TRBV4-3 and TRBJ1-1; D might be TRBD1 (5 bases). Trimming left V 1 base short and J 1 base short, with 13 bases between. The length of the CDR3 is 16 residues. The V gene's germline CDR1 is LGHNA and CDR2 YSLEER. The CDR3 spells CASSQGGSTGNTEAFF. CDR3 coding DNA: TGCGCCAGCAGCCAAGGGGGATCAACAGGGAACACTGAAGCTTTCTTT.

The count of this clone is one. The V call is TRBV5-8, the J call TRBJ2-7; 8 bases map to TRBD1. Per the germline V gene, CDR1 is SGHTS and CDR2 is YDEGEE. The CDR3 covers 15 residues. The V and J ends lost 0 bases and 2 bases, in that order; junction bases with no gene match: 4. CDR3 bases: TGTGCCAGCAGCTTGGGGACAGGGTGGACCTACGAGCAGTACTTC. Protein sequence: CASSLGTGWTYEQYF.

V usage is TRBV7-2 and J usage is TRBJ2-3, with D perhaps matching TRBD1 (5 bases). CDR1 SGHTA and CDR2 FQGNSA come from the germline V gene. The CDR3 has 14 residues. Between the trimmed V and J ends, which lost 5 bases and 5 bases, there was a span of 14 bases. The CDR3 protein is CASSTDSQGDTQYF. The CDR3 nucleotides are TGTGCCAGCAGCACAGACAGCCAGGGAGATACGCAGTATTTT.

The V gene is TRBV27, the J gene TRBJ1-2; weak D call: TRBD1 (6 bases). Germline CDR1 reads MNHEY; CDR2 reads SMNVEV (reference sequence). Trimming stripped 8 bases from V and 8 bases from J, with 18 bases between. This CDR3 has 13 amino acids. CDR3 DNA sequence: TGTGCCAGCCGAAATTTTGAGGGGGGGGGCTACACCTTC. It translates to CASRNFEGGGYTF.

This clone has a single count. The chain carries TRBV5-6 and TRBJ1-3; D is undetermined. Trimming removed 4 bases at V and 4 bases at J, with 18 bases between. Germline V gene sequence: CDR1 SGHDT, CDR2 YYEEEE. The CDR3 totals 16 residues. CDR3 amino acids: CASSPPGSRMGNTIYF. As DNA, the CDR3 is TGTGCCAGCAGCCCACCGGGATCTCGCATGGGAAACACCATATATTTT.

This rearrangement joins TRBV2 to TRBJ1-6; unclear D gene. This CDR3 spans 15 amino acids. Trimming left V 4 bases short and J 3 bases short, with 10 bases between. Germline-derived CDR1 and CDR2 are SNHLY and FYNNEI. CDR3 amino acids: CASSGPVFYNSPLHF. For the CDR3, the DNA is TGTGCCAGCAGTGGTCCCGTTTTCTATAATTCACCCCTCCACTTT.

The CDR3 nucleotides are TGTGCCAGCAGGGACAGGGGCACAGATACGCAGTATTTT. Translating gives CASRDRGTDTQYF. The genes are TRBV6-6 and TRBJ2-3; 8 positions agree with TRBD1. The CDR3 is 13 amino acids. Germline lookup yields CDR1 MNHNY and CDR2 SVGAGI (reference sequence). J lost 1 base, V lost 6 bases, and 0 bases had no gene match.

This clone was counted a few times. The genes are TRBV9 and TRBJ2-1, with 13 bases that match TRBD2. The CDR3 loop spans 15 amino acids. CDR1 SGDLS and CDR2 YYNGEE come from the germline V gene. J gave up 7 bases and V 4 bases, and 5 bases lay outside the gene matches. The CDR3 DNA sequence: TGTGCCAGCAGCACTAGCGGGGGGGCCACGAATGAGCAGTTCTTC. Translated: CASSTSGGATNEQFF.

This clone was seen a handful of times. The chain joins TRBV6-1 to TRBJ2-1; 9 bases are a match to TRBD1. V trimming: 10 bases; J trimming: 6 bases; junction bases outside the gene matches: 7. The CDR3 loop spans 13 amino acids. Looked up from germline, CDR1 is MNHNS and CDR2 is SASEGT. The DNA of the CDR3 is TGTGCCACTCCGGGACAGGGCCTCAATGAGCAGTTCTTC. This codes for CATPGQGLNEQFF.

V is TRBV19 and J is TRBJ1-4; 11 bases match TRBD1. After removal of 8 bases from V and 6 bases from J, the junction contained 14 bases not matched to a gene. Germline V lookup: CDR1 LNHDA, CDR2 SQIVND (reference sequence). The CDR3 contains 17 residues. Here the CDR3 DNA reads TGTGCCAGTGGGAAAGGACAGGGGGCGGGCCGGGATGAAAAACTGTTTTTT. This translates into CASGKGQGAGRDEKLFF.

This clone came up a few times. The chain has TRBV6-6 and TRBJ1-1; 7 bases map to TRBD1. This CDR3 contains 14 residues. With 10 bases clipped from V and 3 bases from J, the junction kept 11 bases outside the gene matches. The V gene's germline CDR1 is MNHNY and CDR2 SVGAGI (reference sequence). The CDR3 reads CATSLPGTDTEAFF. CDR3 DNA sequence: TGTGCCACCTCCCTCCCCGGGACAGACACTGAAGCTTTCTTT.

The J gene is TRBJ1-2, the V gene TRBV5-6; D is ambiguous. CDR3 length equals 12 residues. Germline values: CDR1 SGHDT, CDR2 YYEEEE. Trimming left V 2 bases short and J 7 bases short, with 9 bases between. The CDR3 nucleotides read TGTGCCAGCAGCTTCGCGGGTGTTGGCTACACCTTC. This codes for CASSFAGVGYTF.

The chain combines TRBV4-1 with TRBJ2-1; no clear D gene. V was cut by 1 base and J by 8 bases, with 6 bases left in between. From germline, CDR1 is MGHRA and CDR2 YSYEKL. This CDR3 comprises 12 residues. CDR3 region: CASSQARDEQFF. Here the CDR3 DNA reads TGCGCCAGCAGCCAAGCCCGGGATGAGCAGTTCTTC.

This chain links TRBV2 with TRBJ1-3; 10 nucleotides match TRBD1. V trimming: 4 bases; J trimming: 8 bases; junction bases outside the gene matches: 5. The CDR3 has 14 residues. CDR1 is SNHLY and CDR2 is FYNNEI in the germline V gene. The CDR3 here is CASSARTGGHTIYF. The CDR3, as DNA: TGTGCCAGCAGTGCGAGGACAGGGGGGCACACCATATATTTT. The variable domain in full, completed from reference TRBV2 and TRBJ1-3, reads EPEVTQTPSHQVTQMGQEVILRCVPISNHLYFYWYRQILGQKVEFLVSFYNNEISEKSEIFDDQFSVERPDGSNFTLKIRSTKLEDSAMYFCASSARTGGHTIYFGEGSWLTVV.

The chain is built from TRBV9 and TRBJ1-1; tentative D call: TRBD1 (6 bases). CDR1 is SGDLS and CDR2 is YYNGEE in the germline V gene. This CDR3 comprises 16 residues. V lost 0 bases and J lost 1, with 13 bases in between. The CDR3 DNA sequence: TGTGCCAGCAGCGTAGGCAGGGCGACAGGGAACACTGAAGCTTTCTTT. This encodes CASSVGRATGNTEAFF. Full variable domain (rest looked up from reference TRBV9 and TRBJ1-1): DSGVTQTPKHLITATGQRVTLRCSPRSGDLSVYWYQQSLDQGLQFLIQYYNGEERAKGNILERFSAQQFPDLHSELNLSSLELGDSALYFCASSVGRATGNTEAFFGQGTRLTVV.

V gene TRBV6-5 combines with J gene TRBJ1-5, with D hard to call. The CDR3 runs to 15 residues. Germline CDR1 and CDR2: MNHEY and SVGAGI. V was clipped by 2 bases and J by 0 bases, with 8 bases between them. DNA for the CDR3: TGTGCCAGCAGTTACGCCGCGTATAGCAATCAGCCCCAGCATTTT. Its translation: CASSYAAYSNQPQHF.

This sequence joins TRBV7-3 and TRBJ1-2; 8 bases match TRBD1. The length of the CDR3 is 15 residues. The V gene end was trimmed by 4 bases and the J gene end by 4 bases; junction bases not matched to a gene: 8. Germline loops: CDR1 SGHTA, CDR2 FQGTGA. CDR3 nucleotide sequence: TGTGCCAGCAGCTCTACAGGGGGTATCGGCTATGGCTACACCTTC. Encoded protein: CASSSTGGIGYGYTF.

The count of this clone is one. The chain links TRBV5-4 to TRBJ1-6; 8 bases match TRBD1. The CDR3 contains 20 residues. Germline CDR1 is SGHNT and CDR2 is YYREEE (reference sequence). V was pared by 0 bases and J by 2 bases, with 13 bases of the junction left unmatched. The CDR3 reads CASSLGTGPGDVPYNSPLHF. CDR3 coding DNA: TGTGCCAGCAGCTTGGGGACAGGGCCTGGTGACGTGCCCTATAATTCACCCCTCCACTTT.

The rearrangement joins TRBV19 to TRBJ2-7; a weak D match, TRBD1 (6 bases). Trimming took 5 bases from V and 1 from J, leaving 18 bases between them. The CDR3 is 16 residues long. Looked up from germline, CDR1 is LNHDA and CDR2 is SQIVND (reference sequence). The CDR3 sequence: CASSQRPGQGSYEQYF. The CDR3 DNA reads TGTGCCAGTAGTCAAAGACCGGGGCAGGGGTCCTACGAGCAGTACTTC.

This chain uses TRBV11-3 with TRBJ1-6; the D gene is possibly TRBD1 (5 bases). V was cut by 4 bases and J by 5 bases, with 15 bases left in between. Germline values: CDR1 SGHNT, CDR2 YENEEA. The CDR3 length is 16 residues. The CDR3 is CASSSDPGGDNSPLHF. The CDR3 nucleotides read TGTGCCAGCAGCTCCGACCCTGGGGGGGATAATTCACCCCTCCACTTT.

This rearrangement joins TRBV9 to TRBJ2-7, with 10 bases matching TRBD2. The end of the DNA fits TRBJ2-5 better, so the J call may be wrong. Germline CDR1 SGDLS, CDR2 YYNGEE. This CDR3 contains 16 residues. The CDR3 DNA reads as TGTGCCAGCACTACAGAGATTAGCGGGGGGCTAGAGACCCAGTACTTC. This encodes CASTTEISGGLETQYF.

The chain has TRBV5-1 and TRBJ2-7, with TRBD2 matching 16 bases. Germline-derived CDR1 and CDR2 are SGHRS and YFSETQ. The CDR3 runs 18 residues. Losses at the gene ends were 6 bases for V and 3 bases for J; bases not matched to a gene: 12. The CDR3 DNA is TGCGCCAGCACCCTTGGGACTAGCGGGAGGGCCGGTAGCTACGAGCAGTACTTC. Translating it yields CASTLGTSGRAGSYEQYF. Full variable domain (remainder filled in from reference TRBV5-1 and TRBJ2-7): KAGVTQTPRYLIKTRGQQVTLSCSPISGHRSVSWYQQTPGQGLQFLFEYFSETQRNKGNFPGRFSGRQFSNSRSEMNVSTLELGDSALYLCASTLGTSGRAGSYEQYFGPGTRLTVT.

This chain joins TRBV25-1 and TRBJ2-5, with TRBD1 matching over 8 bases. Per germline, CDR1 MGHDK and CDR2 SYGVNS. The CDR3 runs 14 residues. V gave up 6 bases and J gave up 1 base; unmatched junction bases: 4. This CDR3 is CASSGQGRQETQYF. As DNA, the CDR3 is TGTGCCAGCAGCGGACAGGGCCGCCAAGAGACCCAGTACTTC.

The V gene is TRBV9, the J gene TRBJ1-1; D possibly corresponds to TRBD1 (5 bases). CDR1 is SGDLS and CDR2 is YYNGEE in the germline V gene. The CDR3 is 14 residues long. V lost 3 bases, J lost 7 bases, and 16 bases lay in between. The CDR3 is CASSARGERVEAFF. The DNA for the CDR3 is TGTGCCAGCAGCGCGAGGGGCGAGCGGGTTGAAGCTTTCTTT.

The chain employs TRBV4-2 and TRBJ2-7, with TRBD1 matching over 9 bases. Trimming at V came to 0 bases and at J to 0 bases, leaving 6 bases not matched to a gene. The CDR3 consists of 17 residues. Germline CDR1 and CDR2: LGHNA and YNFKEQ. The CDR3 DNA follows: TGTGCCAGCAGCCAAGACTTAGGGACAGGGCGCTCCTACGAGCAGTACTTC. Translated, it gives CASSQDLGTGRSYEQYF.

This chain links TRBV9 with TRBJ2-3, with no clear D. The germline V gene encodes CDR1 SGDLS and CDR2 YYNGEE. The CDR3 contains 13 residues. Trimming shortened V by 3 bases and J by 2 bases, and 7 bases separated the two germline ends. CDR3 in DNA: TGTGCCAGCAGCGGCTGGGCCACAGATACGCAGTATTTT. Residues: CASSGWATDTQYF. Complete variable domain (other parts from reference TRBV9 and TRBJ2-3): DSGVTQTPKHLITATGQRVTLRCSPRSGDLSVYWYQQSLDQGLQFLIQYYNGEERAKGNILERFSAQQFPDLHSELNLSSLELGDSALYFCASSGWATDTQYFGPGTRLTVL.

The J gene is TRBJ1-1, the V gene TRBV9; 8 bases are shared with TRBD1. Germline V lookup: CDR1 SGDLS, CDR2 YYNGEE. Germline trimming cut 5 bases from V and 0 bases from J; bases unmatched to any gene: 9. This CDR3 spans 16 amino acids. CDR3 coding DNA: TGTGCCAGCAGTACGACAGGGGATGTGATGAACACTGAAGCTTTCTTT. The encoded protein is CASSTTGDVMNTEAFF.

The genes are TRBV14 and TRBJ2-5; 11 positions agree with TRBD2. The CDR3 runs to 15 residues. Losses at the gene ends were 4 bases for V and 5 bases for J; bases not matched to a gene: 6. CDR1 is SGHDN, CDR2 FVKESK, per germline. The CDR3 loop reads CASSPLLAGVETQYF. The CDR3 DNA is TGTGCCAGCAGCCCCCTACTAGCGGGAGTTGAGACCCAGTACTTC.

The chain employs TRBV6-5 and TRBJ2-7; 7 bases line up with TRBD1. Germline V CDR1 and CDR2: MNHEY, SVGAGI. The V segment lost 9 bases and the J segment 2 bases; nucleotides outside the gene matches: 7. This CDR3 contains 13 residues. The CDR3 is CASVKTGTYEQYF. In DNA form, the CDR3 reads TGTGCCAGTGTGAAGACAGGGACCTACGAGCAGTACTTC.

The rearrangement joins TRBV18 to TRBJ2-2, with 9 bases lining up with TRBD2. Germline CDR1 and CDR2: KGHSH and LQKENI. The CDR3 length is 16 residues. The V and J ends lost 3 bases and 2 bases, in that order; junction bases with no gene match: 4. CDR3 amino acids: CASSPGLAGNTGELFF. The DNA of the CDR3 is TGTGCCAGCTCACCGGGGCTAGCGGGAAACACCGGGGAGCTGTTTTTT.

The chain carries TRBV6-5 and TRBJ2-7; 10 nucleotides align to TRBD1. Germline lookup yields CDR1 MNHEY and CDR2 SVGAGI. This CDR3 has 14 amino acids. Trimming at V came to 5 bases and at J to 5 bases, leaving 6 bases not matched to a gene. CDR3: CASSRWDRGDEQYF. For the CDR3, the DNA is TGTGCCAGCAGTAGATGGGACAGGGGAGACGAGCAGTACTTC.